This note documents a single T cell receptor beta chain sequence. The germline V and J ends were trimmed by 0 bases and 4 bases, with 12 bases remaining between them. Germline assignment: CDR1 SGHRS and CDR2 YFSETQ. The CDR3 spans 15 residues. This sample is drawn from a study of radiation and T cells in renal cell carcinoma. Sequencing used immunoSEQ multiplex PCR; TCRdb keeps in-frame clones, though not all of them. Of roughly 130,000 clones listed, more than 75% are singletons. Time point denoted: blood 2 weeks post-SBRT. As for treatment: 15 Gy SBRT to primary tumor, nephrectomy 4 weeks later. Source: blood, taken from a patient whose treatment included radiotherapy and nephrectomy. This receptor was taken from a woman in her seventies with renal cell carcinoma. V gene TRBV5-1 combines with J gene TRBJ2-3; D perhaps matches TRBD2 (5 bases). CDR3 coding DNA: TGCGCCAGCAGCTTGGACGGGGTTTCCGCAGATACGCAGTATTTT. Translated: CASSLDGVSADTQYF. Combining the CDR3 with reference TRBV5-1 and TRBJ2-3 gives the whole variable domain KAGVTQTPRYLIKTRGQQVTLSCSPISGHRSVSWYQQTPGQGLQFLFEYFSETQRNKGNFPGRFSGRQFSNSRSEMNVSTLELGDSALYLCASSLDGVSADTQYFGPGTRLTVL.